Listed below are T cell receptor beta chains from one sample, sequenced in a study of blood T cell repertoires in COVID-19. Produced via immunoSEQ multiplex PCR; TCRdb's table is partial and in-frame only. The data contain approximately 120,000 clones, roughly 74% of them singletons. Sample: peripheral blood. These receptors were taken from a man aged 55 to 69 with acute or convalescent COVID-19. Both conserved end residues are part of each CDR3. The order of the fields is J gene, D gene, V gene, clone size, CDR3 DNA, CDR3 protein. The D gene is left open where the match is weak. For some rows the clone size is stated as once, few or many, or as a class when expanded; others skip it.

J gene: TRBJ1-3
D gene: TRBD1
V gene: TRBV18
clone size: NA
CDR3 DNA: TGTGCCAGCTCACCAGGGACAGGGGAAAACACCATATATTTT
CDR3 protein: CASSPGTGENTIYF

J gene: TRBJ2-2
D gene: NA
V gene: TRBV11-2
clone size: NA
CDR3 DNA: TGTGCCAGCAGCTTAACTCGGGTGCTGTTTTTT
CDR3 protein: CASSLTRVLFF

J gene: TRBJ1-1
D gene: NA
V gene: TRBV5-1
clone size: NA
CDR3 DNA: TGCGCCAGCATAGGCTATGCGGGGCTGAACACTGAAGCTTTCTTT
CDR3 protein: CASIGYAGLNTEAFF

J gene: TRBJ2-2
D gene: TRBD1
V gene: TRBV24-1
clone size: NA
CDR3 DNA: TGTGCCACCAGTGATATCGGGACAGGGGTGCACACCGGGGAGCTGTTTTTT
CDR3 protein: CATSDIGTGVHTGELFF

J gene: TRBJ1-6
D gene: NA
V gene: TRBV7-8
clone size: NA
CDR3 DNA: TGTGCCAGCAGCTTAGCAAGCCAGGGGTTCAGCTCACCCCTCCACTTT
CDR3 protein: CASSLASQGFSSPLHF

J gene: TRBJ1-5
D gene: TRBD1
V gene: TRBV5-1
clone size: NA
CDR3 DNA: TGCGCCAGCAGCTTGAAACCGTCCCGGGACAGGGGGCCTTTTTGGAGCAATCAGCCCCAGCATTTT
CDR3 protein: CASSLKPSRDRGPFWSNQPQHF

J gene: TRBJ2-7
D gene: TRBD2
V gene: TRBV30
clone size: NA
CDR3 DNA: TGTGCCTGGAGTACTTACCCGGGACTAGCCTCCGAGCAGTACTTC
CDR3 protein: CAWSTYPGLASEQYF

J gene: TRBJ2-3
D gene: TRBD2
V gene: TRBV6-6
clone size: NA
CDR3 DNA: TGTGCCAGTCTTTCGCCCGGGGGGTCAGATACGCAGTATTTT
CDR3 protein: CASLSPGGSDTQYF

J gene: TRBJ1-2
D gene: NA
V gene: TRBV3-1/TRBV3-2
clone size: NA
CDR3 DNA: TGTGCCAGCAGCCAAGTACGCGGGAGGAATTATGGCTACACCTTC
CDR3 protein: CASSQVRGRNYGYTF

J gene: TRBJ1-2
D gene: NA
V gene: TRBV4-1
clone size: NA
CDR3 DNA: TGCGCCAGCAGCAAAGAGGAACATGAGGCTAACTATGGCTACACCTTC
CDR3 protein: CASSKEEHEANYGYTF

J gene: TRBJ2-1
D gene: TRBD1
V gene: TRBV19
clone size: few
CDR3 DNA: TGTGCCAGTAGTCCATGGGGATCCGGGACAGACATCGGTAGGTCCTACAATGAGCAGTTCTTC
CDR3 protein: CASSPWGSGTDIGRSYNEQFF

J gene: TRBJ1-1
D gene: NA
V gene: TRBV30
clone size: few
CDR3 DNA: TGTGCCTGGACCTTTGGACAGATGAACACTGAAGCTTTCTTT
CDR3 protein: CAWTFGQMNTEAFF

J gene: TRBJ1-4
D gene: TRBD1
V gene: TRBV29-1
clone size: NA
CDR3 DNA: TGCAGCGTAGTCCCGGGACAGGGGCGTAATGAAAAACTGTTTTTT
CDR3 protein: CSVVPGQGRNEKLFF

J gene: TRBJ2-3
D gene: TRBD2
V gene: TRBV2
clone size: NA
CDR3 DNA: TGTGCCAGCAGTGGGTTAACTAGCGGGGCCCTCACAGATACGCAGTATTTT
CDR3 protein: CASSGLTSGALTDTQYF

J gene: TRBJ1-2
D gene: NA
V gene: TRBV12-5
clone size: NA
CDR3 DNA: TGTGCTAGTGGAAGACAGGCTAGGGGCTATGGCTACACCTTC
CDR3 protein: CASGRQARGYGYTF

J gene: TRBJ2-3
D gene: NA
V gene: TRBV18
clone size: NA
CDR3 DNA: TGTGCCAGCTCACCACGGGAGACAGATACGCAGTATTTT
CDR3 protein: CASSPRETDTQYF

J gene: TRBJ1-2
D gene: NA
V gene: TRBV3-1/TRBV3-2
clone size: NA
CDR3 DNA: TGTGCCAGCAGCCGAGATGGACTGGGCCTTTACGGCTACACCTTC
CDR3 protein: CASSRDGLGLYGYTF

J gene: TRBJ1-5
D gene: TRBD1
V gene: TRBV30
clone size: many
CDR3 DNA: TGTGCCTGGAGTGCCTTCGGACAGGGGGATCAGCCCCAGCATTTT
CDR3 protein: CAWSAFGQGDQPQHF

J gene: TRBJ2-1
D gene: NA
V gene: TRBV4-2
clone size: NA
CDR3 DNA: TGTGCCAGCAGCCAAGACGATGAGCAGTTCTTC
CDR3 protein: CASSQDDEQFF

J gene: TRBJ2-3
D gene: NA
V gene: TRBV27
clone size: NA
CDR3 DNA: TGTGCCAGCAGTTTCGGACTCCTCACAGATACGCAGTATTTT
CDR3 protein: CASSFGLLTDTQYF

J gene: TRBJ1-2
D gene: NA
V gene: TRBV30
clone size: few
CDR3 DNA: TGTGCCTGGAGTTGGGGGGAATTGGGCTACACCTTC
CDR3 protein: CAWSWGELGYTF

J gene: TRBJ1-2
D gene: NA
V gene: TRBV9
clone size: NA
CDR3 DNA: TGTGCCAGCAGCGTAGCTTCTTCCGGCTATGGCTACACCTTC
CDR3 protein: CASSVASSGYGYTF

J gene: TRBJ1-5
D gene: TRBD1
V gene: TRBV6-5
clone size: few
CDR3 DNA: TGTGCCAGCGCGGGACAGAATAGCAATCAGCCCCAGCATTTT
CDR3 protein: CASAGQNSNQPQHF

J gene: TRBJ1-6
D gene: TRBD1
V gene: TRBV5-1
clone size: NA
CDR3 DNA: TGCGCCAGCAGCTTGGAAAAGAGGGACAGGCATTCTAATTCACCCCTCCACTTT
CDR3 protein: CASSLEKRDRHSNSPLHF

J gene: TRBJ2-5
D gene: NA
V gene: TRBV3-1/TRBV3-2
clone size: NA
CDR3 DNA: TGTGCCAGCAGCCCCCGGACTCTGCCCCTGCAAGAGACCCAGTACTTC
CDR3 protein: CASSPRTLPLQETQYF

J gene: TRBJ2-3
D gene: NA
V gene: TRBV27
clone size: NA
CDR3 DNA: TGTGCCAGCAGTTTGGTCAGGGGGGCAGATACGCAGTATTTT
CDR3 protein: CASSLVRGADTQYF

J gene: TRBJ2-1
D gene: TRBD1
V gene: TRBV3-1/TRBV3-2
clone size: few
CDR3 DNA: TGTGCCAGCAGCCTAAGGCCCGGACAGGCCTACAATGAGCAGTTCTTC
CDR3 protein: CASSLRPGQAYNEQFF

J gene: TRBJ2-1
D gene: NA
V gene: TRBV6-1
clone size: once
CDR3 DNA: TGTGCCAGCAGTGGAGGGAGAGGGCGGGATAGAGACAATGAGCAGTTCTTC
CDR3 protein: CASSGGRGRDRDNEQFF

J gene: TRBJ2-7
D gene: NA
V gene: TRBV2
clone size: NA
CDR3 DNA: TGTGCCAGCACAGTGAGGGCCGACTACGAGCAGTACTTC
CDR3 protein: CASTVRADYEQYF

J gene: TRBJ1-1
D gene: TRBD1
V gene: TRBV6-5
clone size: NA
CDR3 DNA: TGTGCCAGCAGTAAACAGGGGAGGAGGAACACTGAAGCTTTCTTT
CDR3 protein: CASSKQGRRNTEAFF

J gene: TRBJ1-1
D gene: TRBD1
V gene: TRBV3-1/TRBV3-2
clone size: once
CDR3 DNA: TGTGCCAGCAGCCAGCGGACAGGGAAAAATGCTGAAGCTTTCTTT
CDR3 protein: CASSQRTGKNAEAFF

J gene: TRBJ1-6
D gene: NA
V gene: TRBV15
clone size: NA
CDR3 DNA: TGTGCCACCAGCAGGGCCCCTAATTCACCCCTCCACTTT
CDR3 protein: CATSRAPNSPLHF